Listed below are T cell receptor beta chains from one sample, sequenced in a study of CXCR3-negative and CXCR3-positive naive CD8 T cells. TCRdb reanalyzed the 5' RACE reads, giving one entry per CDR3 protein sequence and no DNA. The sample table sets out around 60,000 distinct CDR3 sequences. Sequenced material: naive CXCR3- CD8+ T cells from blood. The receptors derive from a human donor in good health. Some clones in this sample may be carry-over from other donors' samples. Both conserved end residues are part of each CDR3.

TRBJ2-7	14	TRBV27	CASTPWDRAYEQYF
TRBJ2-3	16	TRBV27	CASSLLRQKGPDTPYF
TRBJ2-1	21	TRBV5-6	CASSSPNWGTGANQAYNEQFF
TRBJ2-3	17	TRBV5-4	CASSGLGTSGNTDTQYF
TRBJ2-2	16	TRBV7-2	CASSPLWGYDTGELFF
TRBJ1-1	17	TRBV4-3	CASSQDPIKDLNTEAFF
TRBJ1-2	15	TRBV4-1	CASSRILQGSRGYTF
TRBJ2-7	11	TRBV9	CASGGADEQYF
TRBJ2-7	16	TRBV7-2	CASSLKISSKMHEQYF
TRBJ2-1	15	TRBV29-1	CSVDAREGPYNEQFF
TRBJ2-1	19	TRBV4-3	CASSQARLGTQSSYNEQFF
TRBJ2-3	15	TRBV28	CASSFSGGATDTQYF
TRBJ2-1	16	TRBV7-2	CASSWPGLPTRGEQFF
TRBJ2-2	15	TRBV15	CATSRDLGRAGELFF
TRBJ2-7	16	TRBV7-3	CASSSTGTGGSYEQYF
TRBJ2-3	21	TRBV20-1	CSARDSFGLAGGRASTDTQYF
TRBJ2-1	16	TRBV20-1	CSARVGGGPSYNEQFF
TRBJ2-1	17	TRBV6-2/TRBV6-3	CASSYEPSTGEGNEQFF
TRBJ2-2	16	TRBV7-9	CASSYGDRGDTGELFF
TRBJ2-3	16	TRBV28	CASRPTQGGGTDTQYF
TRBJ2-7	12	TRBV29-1	CSAAGTGYEQYF
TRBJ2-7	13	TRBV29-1	CSVEVGDPYEQYF
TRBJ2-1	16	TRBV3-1	CASSQEPGGPYNEQFF
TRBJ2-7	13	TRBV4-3	CASSQASSYEQYF
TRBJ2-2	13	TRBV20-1	CSARDRTTGELFF
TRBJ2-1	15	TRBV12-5	CASGFKTGGNNEQFF
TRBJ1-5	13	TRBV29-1	CGASGELDQPQHF
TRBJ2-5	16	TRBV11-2	CASSLIGTSGQETQYF
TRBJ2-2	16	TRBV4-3	CASSQELPGATGELFF
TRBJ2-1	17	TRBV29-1	CSVGTGVDSGPHNEQFF
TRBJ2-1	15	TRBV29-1	CSVEPGEYIGNEQFF
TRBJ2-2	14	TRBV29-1	CSVEDWDHTGELFF
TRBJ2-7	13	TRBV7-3	CASSLRPWGEQYF
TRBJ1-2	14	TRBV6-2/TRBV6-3	CASSYSVNNYGYTF
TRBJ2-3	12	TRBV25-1	CASSTETDTQYF
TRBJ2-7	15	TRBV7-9	CASSSDRGGYYEQYF
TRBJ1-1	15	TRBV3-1	CASSQSGQGNTEAFF
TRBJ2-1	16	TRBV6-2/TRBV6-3	CASSYPGGHPYNEQFF
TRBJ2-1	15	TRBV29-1	CSVELGGIAYNEQFF